Listed below are T cell receptor delta chains from one sample, sequenced in a study of gamma-delta chains in newborns, infants, children. TCRdb made new clone calls on the reads using CATT. Of thousands of delta-chain clones listed, more than 9% are singletons. Source material: blood. The receptors stem from a child who was a newborn, infant or young child, either healthy, febrile or measles-vaccinated (not recorded which). Each CDR3 is given with its conserved first and last residue. The D gene is left open where the match is weak. Size is stated for part of the rows, as once, few or many counts, or as a class when the clone is expanded.

d_gene	len	v_gene	j_gene	abundance	CDR3aa	CDR3nt
TRDD3	17	TRDV2	TRDJ3	few	CATLGARMSWDTRQMFF	TGTGCCACTCTGGGGGCTAGGATGTCCTGGGACACCCGACAGATGTTTTTC
-	18	TRDV2	TRDJ1	-	CATAESWVPNALTDKLIF	TGTGCCACCGCGGAGTCCTGGGTGCCAAACGCCCTTACCGATAAACTCATCTTT
TRDD3	14	TRDV2	TRDJ3	-	CATWGTWDTRQMFF	TGTGCCACGTGGGGGACCTGGGACACCCGACAGATGTTTTTC
TRDD3	19	TRDV2	TRDJ3	few	CATVLGDPLSSWDTRQMFF	TGTGCCACCGTACTGGGGGATCCGCTAAGCTCCTGGGACACCCGACAGATGTTTTTC
TRDD3	17	TRDV1	TRDJ1	few	CALYKPLLGIRTDKLIF	TGTGCTCTCTACAAACCCCTACTTGGGATACGCACCGATAAACTCATCTTT
TRDD3	18	TRDV2	TRDJ3	medium-sized	CACDTLLGDNWDTRQMFF	TGTGCCTGTGACACCCTACTGGGGGATAACTGGGACACCCGACAGATGTTTTTC
TRDD3	15	TRDV2	TRDJ3	few	CAILGDSWDTRQMFF	TGTGCCATACTGGGGGATTCCTGGGACACCCGACAGATGTTTTTC
-	20	TRDV2	TRDJ3	medium-sized	CACDTVPVTRGSWDTRQMFF	-
TRDD3	21	TRDV1	TRDJ1	-	CALGELVPPLDLGDLTDKLIF	TGTGCTCTTGGGGAATTGGTTCCCCCCCTAGACCTGGGGGATCTTACCGATAAACTCATCTTT
TRDD3	17	TRDV1	TRDJ1	few	CALGVPASYWGILGLIF	TGTGCTCTTGGGGTCCCCGCTTCTTACTGGGGGATACTCGGACTCATCTTT
TRDD3	17	TRDV2	TRDJ1	large	CACDTAVLGDKTDKLIF	TGTGCCTGTGACACCGCAGTACTGGGGGATAAGACCGATAAACTCATCTTT
TRDD3	13	TRDV2	TRDJ1	-	CARLGDTTDKLIF	TGTGCCAGACTGGGGGATACTACCGATAAACTCATCTTT
TRDD3	19	TRDV2	TRDJ3	few	CASLLGDTSSSWDTRQMFF	TGTGCCTCCCTCCTGGGGGATACGTCCAGCTCCTGGGACACCCGACAGATGTTTTTC
TRDD3	16	TRDV2	TRDJ2	-	CACDQLGDSLTAQLFF	TGTGCCTGTGATCAACTGGGGGATTCTTTGACAGCACAGCTCTTCTTT
TRDD3	16	TRDV2	TRDJ3	medium-sized	CATVLGDTWDTRQMFF	TGTGCCACCGTCCTGGGGGATACCTGGGACACCCGACAGATGTTTTTC
-	18	TRDV1	TRDJ1	few	CALGERSPQAEYTDKLIF	TGTGCTCTTGGAGAACGATCTCCTCAAGCTGAATATACCGATAAACTCATCTTT
TRDD3	14	TRDV3	TRDJ1	medium-sized	CALVLGDTTDKLIF	TGTGCCCTGGTACTGGGGGATACGACCGATAAACTCATCTTT
TRDD3	12	TRDV2	TRDJ1	-	CATLGDTSKLIF	TGTGCCACGCTGGGGGATACGAGTAAACTCATCTTT
TRDD3	19	TRDV2	TRDJ3	medium-sized	CACDKVLGALSWDTRQMFF	TGTGCCTGTGACAAAGTACTGGGGGCTCTCTCCTGGGACACCCGACAGATGTTTTTC
-	17	TRDV2	TRDJ3	-	CASILGPLSWDTRQMFF	TGTGCCTCCATCCTGGGTCCCCTCTCCTGGGACACCCGACAGATGTTTTTC
TRDD3	14	TRDV2	TRDJ1	-	CATLGATYTDKLIF	TGTGCCACACTGGGGGCTACGTACACCGATAAACTCATCTTT
TRDD3	12	TRDV2	TRDJ1	-	CASPGITDKLIF	TGTGCCTCCCCGGGGATAACCGATAAACTCATCTTT
TRDD3	17	TRDV2	TRDJ3	-	CATLGDPSSWDTRQMFF	TGTGCCACACTGGGGGACCCAAGCTCCTGGGACACCCGACAGATGTTTTTC
TRDD3	15	TRDV2	TRDJ1	-	CATAVLGDKTDKLIF	TGTGCCACCGCAGTACTGGGGGATAAGACCGATAAACTCATCTTT
-	16	TRDV1	TRDJ1	few	CALGVSDWMYTDKLIF	TGTGCGCTTGGGGTCTCCGATTGGATGTACACCGATAAACTCATCTTT
-	16	TRDV2	TRDJ3	-	CACAPLLGPTTRQMFF	TGTGCCTGTGCACCCCTCCTGGGACCCACCACCCGCCAGATGTTCTTC
TRDD3	24	TRDV1	TRDJ1	-	CALGELPLVTGGDGRTWYTDKLIF	TGTGCTCTTGGGGAGCTACCACTTGTTACTGGGGGAGACGGGCGAACGTGGTACACCGATAAACTCATCTTT
TRDD3	21	TRDV1	TRDJ1	medium-sized	CALGDLHCSTDGGYWNDKLIF	TGTGCTCTTGGGGACCTTCATTGTTCTACAGATGGGGGATACTGGAACGATAAACTCATCTTT
-	14	TRDV1	TRDJ1	-	CALGEASPTDQLIF	TGTGCTCTTGGGGAAGCGTCTCCCACCGATCAACTCATCTTT
TRDD2	10	TRDV3	TRDJ1	large	CAFVTFLIIF	TGTGCCTTTGTGACCTTCCTCATCATCTTT
TRDD3	17	TRDV2	TRDJ1	large	CACDALTGGTYTDKLIF	TGTGCCTGTGACGCTCTTACTGGGGGAACCTACACCGATAAACTCATCTTT
-	17	TRDV2	TRDJ3	medium-sized	CACDDVLATWDTRQMFF	TGTGCCTGTGACGATGTACTGGCTACCTGGGACACCCGACAGATGTTTTTC
-	14	TRDV3	TRDJ1	-	CAFLVGAYTDKLIF	TGTGCCTTCCTGGTGGGCGCGTACACCGATAAACTCATCTTT
TRDD3	12	TRDV2	TRDJ2	-	CATWGMSAQLFF	TGTGCCACCTGGGGGATGTCAGCACAACTCTTCTTT
TRDD3	19	TRDV2	TRDJ1	medium-sized	CACDTAVVLGDKETDKLIF	TGTGCCTGTGACACCGCGGTGGTACTGGGGGATAAAGAAACCGATAAACTCATCTTT
-	16	TRDV2	TRDJ3	medium-sized	CACDTVGYWDTRQMFF	TGTGCCTGTGACACCGTGGGATACTGGGACACCCGACAGATGTTTTTC
TRDD2	21	TRDV3	TRDJ1	few	CAFSAFLLKTCPTPNTDKLIF	TGTGCCTTCTCTGCCTTCCTACTAAAAACATGTCCTACACCTAACACCGATAAACTCATCTTT
-	18	TRDV2	TRDJ1	-	CACDTSPAYWLPTTKLIF	TGTGCCTGTGACACTTCCCCCGCGTACTGGCTACCGACGACAAAACTCATCTTT
TRDD3	19	TRDV2	TRDJ1	-	CATGLDPKTGGAYTDKLIF	TGTGCCACCGGTCTGGATCCTAAAACTGGGGGAGCGTACACCGATAAACTCATCTTT
TRDD3	18	TRDV2	TRDJ3	-	CASGWGIQSSWDTRQMFF	TGTGCCAGCGGCTGGGGGATACAAAGCTCCTGGGACACCCGACAGATGTTTTTC
TRDD3	16	TRDV2	TRDJ2	few	CAGLGDPLALTAQLFF	TGTGCCGGTCTGGGGGATCCTCTAGCTTTGACAGCACAACTCTTCTTT
-	16	TRDV2	TRDJ1	-	CATVGEDPLGTDKLIF	TGTGCCACCGTCGGCGAGGATCCCCTGGGGACCGATAAACTCATCTTT
TRDD2	16	TRDV1	TRDJ1	medium-sized	CALGVPSSAYTDKLIF	TGTGCTCTTGGGGTTCCTTCCTCCGCGTACACCGATAAACTCATCTTT
TRDD3	20	TRDV2	TRDJ3	medium-sized	CACDRLEGGYGSWDTRQMFF	TGTGCCTGTGACCGCCTAGAGGGGGGATACGGGTCCTGGGACACCCGACAGATGTTTTTC
TRDD3	19	TRDV2	TRDJ1	medium-sized	CACDYLQLGDTLGNDKLIF	TGTGCCTGTGACTACCTCCAACTGGGGGATACGCTTGGTAACGATAAACTCATCTTT
TRDD3	18	TRDV2	TRDJ3	few	CACDTGWGTTWDTRQMFF	TGTGCCTGCGACACGGGATGGGGGACCACCTGGGACACCCGACAGATGTTTTTC
-	23	TRDV1	TRDJ1	-	CALGEPISKNFLLGGKYTDKLIF	TGTGCTCTTGGGGAGCCCATCAGCAAAAATTTCCTACTGGGGGGCAAGTACACCGATAAACTCATCTTT
TRDD3	31	TRDV1	TRDJ1	few	CALGELRPTQLSLGDMVGSNWGIPLTDKLIF	TGTGCTCTTGGGGAACTTCGTCCAACCCAACTCAGCCTCGGGGACATGGTGGGTTCTAACTGGGGGATACCCCTCACCGATAAACTCATCTTT
-	15	TRDV2	TRDJ1	large	CACDTVGTHTDKLIF	TGTGCCTGTGACACCGTGGGGACCCACACCGATAAACTCATCTTT
-	14	TRDV1	TRDJ1	-	CALGLPVYTDKLIF	TGTGCTCTTGGCCTACCGGTTTACACCGATAAACTCATCTTT
-	14	TRDV1	TRDJ1	medium-sized	CALVRGFHTDKLIF	TGTGCTCTCGTAAGGGGGTTCCACACCGATAAACTCATCTTT
TRDD3	15	TRDV2	TRDJ3	few	CATWGPSLDTRQMFF	TGTGCCACCTGGGGGCCCTCCTTGGACACCCGACAGATGTTTTTC
-	18	TRDV2	TRDJ3	-	CACATVLGSSWDTRQMFF	TGTGCCTGTGCCACAGTCCTGGGTAGCTCCTGGGACACTCGACAGATGTTTTTC
TRDD3	17	TRDV2	TRDJ3	few	CATVLGDISWDTRQMFF	TGTGCCACCGTCCTGGGGGATATCTCCTGGGACACCCGACAGATGTTTTTC
TRDD3	18	TRDV2	TRDJ3	few	CATVLGDTRSWDTRQMFF	TGTGCCACCGTACTGGGGGATACGCGCTCCTGGGACACCCGACAGATGTTTTTC
TRDD3	21	TRDV2	TRDJ3	medium-sized	CACDTMTGGYPLSWDTRQMFF	TGTGCCTGTGACACAATGACTGGGGGATACCCCCTCTCCTGGGACACCCGACAGATGTTTTTC
TRDD3	18	TRDV2	TRDJ1	-	CATLVLGVGNSDTDKLIF	TGTGCCACCTTAGTACTGGGGGTAGGAAACTCGGACACCGATAAACTCATCTTT
-	12	TRDV2	TRDJ1	medium-sized	CATGPGTDKLIF	TGTGCCACCGGCCCGGGGACCGATAAACTCATCTTT
TRDD3	19	TRDV2	TRDJ1	medium-sized	CACDPLRLGDTPHTDKLIF	TGTGCCTGTGACCCCCTTAGACTGGGGGATACGCCCCACACCGATAAACTCATCTTT